This T cell receptor beta chain is from a study of human T cells and chemical hapten exposure. The CDR3 loop spans 14 amino acids. The germline CDR1 and CDR2 sequences are MNHEY and SMNVEV (reference sequence). J gave up 6 bases and V 6 bases, and 8 bases lay outside the gene matches. This clonotype occurred many times. Regarding time point: patch test 2, 6 weeks after DPC sensitization. Treatment described: therapeutic diphenylcyclopropenone sensitization with weekly scalp DPC. MiXCR, run by TCRdb on the RACE reads, gives a single entry per CDR3 protein. This table has some 96,000 distinct CDR3 sequences, 9.3% appearing once.

Sequences were derived from whole blood, sampled in connection with sensitization to the hapten diphenylcyclopropenone (DPC). The TCR sequence derives from a woman in her forties with alopecia areata. Some clones in this sample may be carry-over from other donors' samples. The rearrangement links TRBV27 to TRBJ2-7, with TRBD1 matching over 10 bases. The CDR3 here is CASRLAGQGREQYF. DNA for the CDR3: TGTGCCAGCAGGCTCGCGGGACAGGGGCGCGAGCAGTACTTC.